This entry lists 15 T cell receptor beta chains sequenced from one sample in a study of T cell changes during pregnancy in multiple sclerosis. TCRdb's copy holds only in-frame clones and misses some; the assay was immunoSEQ multiplex PCR. The table lists under 60,000 clones, about 89% of them singletons, with roughly a tenth in the top ten. The sample was CD8+ T cells from peripheral blood mononuclear cells, taken after pregnancy. All receptors derive from a female donor with multiple sclerosis, enrolled in a pregnancy study.

The chain uses TRBV5-6 and TRBJ2-2; the match to TRBD2 covers 10 bases. CDR1 and CDR2 from the germline V gene are SGHDT and YYEEEE. With V trimmed by 2 bases and J by 3 bases, 1 base remained unmatched. The CDR3 is made up of 15 amino acids. CDR3 sequence: CASSFGTSDTGELFF. CDR3 in DNA: TGTGCCAGCAGCTTCGGGACTAGCGACACCGGGGAGCTGTTTTTT.

This clone showed up just a few times. This may come from a read error, since a much larger clone is one base off. The genes are TRBV5-6 and TRBJ1-2; no definite D call. Germline V gene data show CDR1 as SGHDT and CDR2 as YYEEEE. The CDR3 contains 11 residues. Trimming pared 5 bases from V and 4 bases from J, leaving 6 bases between. The CDR3 reads CASSHSYGYTF. For the CDR3, the DNA is TGTGCCAGCAGTCACAGCTATGGCTACACCTTC.

CDR3 sequence: CASSELLGDSGNTIYF. CDR3 bases: TGTGCCAGCAGTGAATTGTTAGGGGACTCTGGAAACACCATATATTTT. The V gene is TRBV25-1, the J gene TRBJ1-3; D possibly corresponds to TRBD1 (5 bases). V was trimmed by 1 base and J by 0 bases, leaving 10 bases between them. This CDR3 is built from 16 residues. Looked up from germline, CDR1 is MGHDK and CDR2 is SYGVNS. Complete variable domain (other parts from reference TRBV25-1 and TRBJ1-3): EADIYQTPRYLVIGTGKKITLECSQTMGHDKMYWYQQDPGMELHLIHYSYGVNSTEKGDLSSESTVSRIRTEHFPLTLESARPSHTSQYLCASSELLGDSGNTIYFGEGSWLTVV.

CDR3 region: CASSLVDWADTQYF. The CDR3 nucleotides are TGTGCCAGCAGCTTAGTTGACTGGGCAGATACGCAGTATTTT. The chain employs TRBV11-2 and TRBJ2-3; no definite D call. The CDR3 extends over 14 amino acids. Germline CDR1 SGHAT, CDR2 FQNNGV. The V and J ends lost 1 base and 4 bases respectively, with 9 bases between them.

The CDR3 coding sequence is TGTGCCAGCAGTCCCCTGAACACCGGGGAGCTGTTTTTT. It specifies CASSPLNTGELFF. This chain links TRBV6-5 with TRBJ2-2, with D unresolved. Trimming stripped 5 bases from V and 1 base from J, with 5 bases between. There are 13 residues in the CDR3. Per the germline V gene, CDR1 is MNHEY and CDR2 is SVGAGI.

J is TRBJ1-2 and V is TRBV9; 7 bases are a match to TRBD1. V shed 3 bases and J 5 bases; nucleotides not matched to a gene: 13. The CDR3 contains 16 residues. Looked up from germline, CDR1 is SGDLS and CDR2 is YYNGEE. This chain's CDR3 is CASSGTRQGGKYGYTF. Written as DNA, the CDR3 is TGTGCCAGCAGCGGAACCCGACAGGGCGGCAAGTATGGCTACACCTTC.

The chain uses TRBV13 and TRBJ2-7; a weak D match, TRBD1 (6 bases). CDR3 length equals 16 residues. Germline CDR1 and CDR2: PRHDT and FYEKMQ (reference sequence). The V and J ends lost 5 bases and 2 bases respectively, with 19 bases between them. CDR3 protein: CASSPGTGLGAYEQYF. The CDR3 nucleotides read TGTGCCAGCAGCCCAGGAACAGGGCTTGGGGCCTACGAGCAGTACTTC.

V is TRBV5-6 and J is TRBJ2-1; 8 positions agree with TRBD1. Germline loops: CDR1 SGHDT, CDR2 YYEEEE. This CDR3 contains 17 residues. After removal of 0 bases from V and 7 bases from J, the junction contained 12 bases not matched to a gene. The CDR3 DNA follows: TGTGCCAGCAGCTTGGGAGCCGGGACAGGTCCTGGGAATGAGCAGTTCTTC. Translation: CASSLGAGTGPGNEQFF.

This rearrangement joins TRBV27 to TRBJ2-3, with 7 bases that match TRBD2. The V gene end was trimmed by 5 bases and the J gene end by 3 bases; junction bases not matched to a gene: 11. The length of the CDR3 is 16 residues. Germline loops: CDR1 MNHEY, CDR2 SMNVEV (reference sequence). This CDR3 reads CASSARDYLRTDTQYF. DNA of the CDR3: TGTGCCAGCAGTGCCAGGGACTATCTAAGAACAGATACGCAGTATTTT.

The V gene is TRBV11-2, the J gene TRBJ1-1; maybe TRBD1 (6 bases). Germline V lookup: CDR1 SGHAT, CDR2 FQNNGV. Trimming stripped 3 bases from V and 4 bases from J, with 12 bases between. The CDR3 is 14 amino acids. CDR3 loop: CASSLGHVGTEAFF. Written as DNA, the CDR3 is TGTGCCAGCAGCTTGGGACATGTAGGCACTGAAGCTTTCTTT.

The chain employs TRBV7-9 and TRBJ2-7; 10 bases are shared with TRBD2. After removal of 4 bases from V and 5 bases from J, the junction contained 11 bases not matched to a gene. The germline V gene encodes CDR1 SEHNR and CDR2 FQNEAQ (reference sequence). This CDR3 spans 16 amino acids. This CDR3 reads CASSSGPTSGDHEQYF. In nucleotides, the CDR3 is TGTGCCAGCAGCTCTGGCCCCACTAGCGGGGACCACGAGCAGTACTTC. Variable domain in full (rest from reference TRBV7-9 and TRBJ2-7): DTGVSQNPRHKITKRGQNVTFRCDPISEHNRLYWYRQTLGQGPEFLTYFQNEAQLEKSRLLSDRFSAERPKGSFSTLEIQRTEQGDSAMYLCASSSGPTSGDHEQYFGPGTRLTVT.

The chain has TRBV30 and TRBJ2-7; TRBD2 agrees at 8 bases. Germline CDR1 and CDR2: GTSNPN and SVGIG (reference sequence). The CDR3 is 14 amino acids. Germline trimming cut 3 bases from V and 2 bases from J; bases unmatched to any gene: 6. The CDR3 region is CAWRSASGPYEQYF. DNA of the CDR3: TGTGCCTGGAGGTCGGCTAGCGGGCCCTACGAGCAGTACTTC.

The V call is TRBV19, the J call TRBJ1-2; 7 bases are shared with TRBD1. Germline V gene sequence: CDR1 LNHDA, CDR2 SQIVND (reference sequence). The trim removed 6 bases at V and 6 bases at J, leaving 4 bases unmatched. The CDR3 spans 12 residues. CDR3 protein: CASSLTGHGYTF. In DNA form, the CDR3 reads TGTGCCAGTAGCCTGACAGGGCATGGCTACACCTTC.

The chain recombines TRBV6-1 with TRBJ1-4; a weak D match, TRBD1 (5 bases). Germline V gene sequence: CDR1 MNHNS, CDR2 SASEGT. The CDR3 sequence is 14 residues long. Between the trimmed V and J ends, which lost 8 bases and 2 bases, there was a span of 12 bases. The CDR3 sequence: CASYQGWTNEKLFF. The CDR3 DNA follows: TGTGCCAGCTATCAGGGTTGGACTAATGAAAAACTGTTTTTT.

This chain connects TRBV9 to TRBJ2-3; TRBD1 agrees at 9 bases. Unmatched junction bases numbered 5, after V lost 5 bases and J lost 4 bases. CDR3 length equals 14 residues. Germline V lookup: CDR1 SGDLS, CDR2 YYNGEE. The CDR3 sequence is CASSAGTGPDTQYF. CDR3 bases: TGTGCCAGCAGTGCCGGGACAGGGCCAGATACGCAGTATTTT.